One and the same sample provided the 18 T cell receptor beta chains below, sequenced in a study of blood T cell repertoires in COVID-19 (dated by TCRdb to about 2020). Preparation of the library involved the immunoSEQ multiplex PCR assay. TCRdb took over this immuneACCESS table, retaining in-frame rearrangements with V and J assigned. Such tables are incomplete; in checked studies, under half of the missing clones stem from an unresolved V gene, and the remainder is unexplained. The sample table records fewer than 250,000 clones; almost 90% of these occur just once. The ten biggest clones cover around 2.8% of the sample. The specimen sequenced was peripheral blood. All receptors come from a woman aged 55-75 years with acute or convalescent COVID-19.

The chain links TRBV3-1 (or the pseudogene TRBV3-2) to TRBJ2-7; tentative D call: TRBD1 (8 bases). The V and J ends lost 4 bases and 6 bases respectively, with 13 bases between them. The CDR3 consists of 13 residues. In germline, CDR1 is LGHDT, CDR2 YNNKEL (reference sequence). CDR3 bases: TGTGCCAGCAGCCGAACAGGGGGGGGCGAGCAGTACTTC. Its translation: CASSRTGGGEQYF.

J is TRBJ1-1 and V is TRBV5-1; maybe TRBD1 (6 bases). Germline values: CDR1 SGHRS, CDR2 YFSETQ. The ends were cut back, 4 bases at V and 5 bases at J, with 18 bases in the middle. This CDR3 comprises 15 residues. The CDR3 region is CASSKGGAGKTEAFF. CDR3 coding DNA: TGCGCCAGCAGCAAAGGGGGGGCGGGCAAAACTGAAGCTTTCTTT.

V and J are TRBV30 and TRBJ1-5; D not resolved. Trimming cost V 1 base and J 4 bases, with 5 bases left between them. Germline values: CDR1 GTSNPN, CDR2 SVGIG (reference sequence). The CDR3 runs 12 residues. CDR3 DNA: TGTGCCTGGAGTGGAGCGAATCAGCCCCAGCATTTT. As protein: CAWSGANQPQHF.

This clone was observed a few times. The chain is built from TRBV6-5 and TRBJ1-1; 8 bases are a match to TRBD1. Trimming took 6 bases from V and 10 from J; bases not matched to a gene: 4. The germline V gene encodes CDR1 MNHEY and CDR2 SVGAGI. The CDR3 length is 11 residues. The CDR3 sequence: CASRDGTGAFF. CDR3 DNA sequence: TGTGCCAGCAGAGATGGGACAGGAGCTTTCTTT.

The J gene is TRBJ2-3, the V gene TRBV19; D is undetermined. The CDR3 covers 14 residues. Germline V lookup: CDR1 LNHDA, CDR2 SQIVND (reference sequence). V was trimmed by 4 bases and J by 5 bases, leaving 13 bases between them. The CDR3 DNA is TGTGCCAGTAGTACGCTAACTTGGTTAGATACGCAGTATTTT. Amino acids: CASSTLTWLDTQYF.

The CDR3 here is CASSSGQYMNTEAFF. The CDR3, as DNA: TGTGCCAGCAGTTCTGGTCAGTACATGAACACTGAAGCTTTCTTT. The gene calls are TRBV5-4 and TRBJ1-1; D is ambiguous. Germline values: CDR1 SGHNT, CDR2 YYREEE (reference sequence). The CDR3 contains 15 residues. V was shortened by 5 bases and J by 0 bases, with 14 bases between the two germline ends.

CDR3 nucleotides: TGTGCCAGCAGTTTATCGAAACTAGCGGGAGGGCATGAGCAGTTCTTC. Its protein product is CASSLSKLAGGHEQFF. The genes are TRBV27 and TRBJ2-1; TRBD2 matches 13 bases. CDR3 length: 16 amino acids. J gave up 8 bases and V 0 bases, and 4 bases lay outside the gene matches. Germline loops: CDR1 MNHEY, CDR2 SMNVEV (reference sequence).

This chain's CDR3 is CASSPTGKDYGYTF. As DNA, the CDR3 is TGTGCCAGCTCACCGACGGGGAAGGACTATGGCTACACCTTC. The V and J genes are TRBV18 and TRBJ1-2, with D hard to call. Germline CDR1 reads KGHSH; CDR2 reads LQKENI. The V end was cut by 3 bases, the J end by 3 bases, with 11 bases between. The CDR3 is made up of 14 amino acids.

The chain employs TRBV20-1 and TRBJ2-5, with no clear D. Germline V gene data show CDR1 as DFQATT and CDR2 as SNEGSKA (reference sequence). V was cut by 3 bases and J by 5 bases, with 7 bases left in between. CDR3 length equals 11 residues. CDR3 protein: CSASELETQYF. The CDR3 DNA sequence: TGCAGTGCTAGCGAGCTGGAGACCCAGTACTTC.

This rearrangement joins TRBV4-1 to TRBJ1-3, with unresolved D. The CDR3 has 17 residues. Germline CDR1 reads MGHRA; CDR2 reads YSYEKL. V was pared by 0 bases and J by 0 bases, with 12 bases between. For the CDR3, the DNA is TGCGCCAGCAGCCAAGATTTCGGCAGGAACTCTGGAAACACCATATATTTT. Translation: CASSQDFGRNSGNTIYF.

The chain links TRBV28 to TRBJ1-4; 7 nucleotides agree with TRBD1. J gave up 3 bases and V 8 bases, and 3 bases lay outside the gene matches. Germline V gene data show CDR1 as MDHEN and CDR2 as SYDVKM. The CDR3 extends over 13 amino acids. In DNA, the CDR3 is TGTGCCAGCGAAGACAGGGCTAATGAAAAACTGTTTTTT. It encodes CASEDRANEKLFF.

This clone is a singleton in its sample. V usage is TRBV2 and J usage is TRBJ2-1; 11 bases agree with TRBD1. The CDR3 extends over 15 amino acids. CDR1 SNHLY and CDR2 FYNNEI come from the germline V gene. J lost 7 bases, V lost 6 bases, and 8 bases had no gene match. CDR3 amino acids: CASRSDRGRGNEQFF. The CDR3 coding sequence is TGTGCCAGCAGATCGGACAGGGGGCGCGGGAATGAGCAGTTCTTC. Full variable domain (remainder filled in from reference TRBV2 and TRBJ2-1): EPEVTQTPSHQVTQMGQEVILRCVPISNHLYFYWYRQILGQKVEFLVSFYNNEISEKSEIFDDQFSVERPDGSNFTLKIRSTKLEDSAMYFCASRSDRGRGNEQFFGPGTRLTVL.

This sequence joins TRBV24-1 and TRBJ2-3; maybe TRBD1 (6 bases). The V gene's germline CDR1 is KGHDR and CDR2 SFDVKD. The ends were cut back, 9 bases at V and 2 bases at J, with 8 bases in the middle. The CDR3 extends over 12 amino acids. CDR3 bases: TGTGCCACCCAGGGGTACACAGATACGCAGTATTTT. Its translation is CATQGYTDTQYF.

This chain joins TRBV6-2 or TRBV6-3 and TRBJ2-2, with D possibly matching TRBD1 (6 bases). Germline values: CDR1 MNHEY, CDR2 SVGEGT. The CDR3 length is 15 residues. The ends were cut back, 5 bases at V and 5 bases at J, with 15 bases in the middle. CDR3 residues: CASSLQGQRTGELFF. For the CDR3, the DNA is TGTGCCAGCAGTCTACAGGGACAAAGAACCGGGGAGCTGTTTTTT.

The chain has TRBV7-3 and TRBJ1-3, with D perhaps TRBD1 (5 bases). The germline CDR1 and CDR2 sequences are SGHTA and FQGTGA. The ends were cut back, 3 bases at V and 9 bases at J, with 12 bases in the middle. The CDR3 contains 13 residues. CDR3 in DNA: TGTGCCAGCAGCTTGAGGCAGGGTACCACCATATATTTT. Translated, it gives CASSLRQGTTIYF.

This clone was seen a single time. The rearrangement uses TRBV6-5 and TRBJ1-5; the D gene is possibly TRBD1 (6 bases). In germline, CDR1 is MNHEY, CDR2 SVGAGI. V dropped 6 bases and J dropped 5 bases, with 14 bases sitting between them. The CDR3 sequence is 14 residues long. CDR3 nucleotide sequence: TGTGCCAGCAGCCCCAGGGGAACGGATCAGCCCCAGCATTTT. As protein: CASSPRGTDQPQHF.

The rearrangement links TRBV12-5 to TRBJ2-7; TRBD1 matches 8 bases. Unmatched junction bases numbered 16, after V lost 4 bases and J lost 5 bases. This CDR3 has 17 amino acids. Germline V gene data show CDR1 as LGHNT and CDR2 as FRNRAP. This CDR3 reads CASGWKTGDGSPNEQYF. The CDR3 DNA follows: TGTGCTAGTGGTTGGAAGACAGGGGATGGGAGTCCTAACGAGCAGTACTTC.

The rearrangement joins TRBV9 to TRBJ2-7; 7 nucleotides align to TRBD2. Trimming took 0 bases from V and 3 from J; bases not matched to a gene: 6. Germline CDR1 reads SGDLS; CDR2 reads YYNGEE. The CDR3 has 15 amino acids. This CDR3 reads CASSVGAGAYYEQYF. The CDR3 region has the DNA TGTGCCAGCAGCGTAGGGGCGGGAGCTTACTACGAGCAGTACTTC.